This T cell receptor (beta chain) was retrieved from a study of OX40 agonist ivuxolimab in advanced cancers. Only in-frame clones appear in the TCRdb table, and some are missing; sequencing was by immunoSEQ multiplex PCR. The sample has fewer than 100,000 clones, more than 75% seen once. Trimming removed 1 base from V and 5 bases from J, with 21 bases in between. Germline assignment: CDR1 SGHAT and CDR2 FQNNGV. CDR3 length: 17 amino acids. Findings and limits, study-wide: Relative to CD4+ cells, CD8+ T cells on average had more expanded clones.

Of note for this clone: What it binds is unknown.

V gene TRBV11-2 combines with J gene TRBJ2-7, with D perhaps TRBD1 (6 bases). The sample here was CD4+ or CD8+ T cells sorted from blood, taken in a trial of the OX40 agonist ivuxolimab. This TCR was recovered from an adult with an advanced solid tumor such as melanoma, head and neck, liver or kidney cancer. The CDR3 DNA is TGTGCCAGCAGCTTAGGCGGTAGGACAGCTGCCCGAGACGAGCAGTACTTC. The encoded protein is CASSLGGRTAARDEQYF.